This passage covers 11 T cell receptor beta chains from one sample sequenced in a study of response to subunit inactivated influenza vaccine. TCRdb independently ran MiXCR on the RT-PCR reads; one entry per CDR3 protein. The table has more than 450,000 distinct CDR3 sequences, 7.6% seen once; the top ten hold 10% to 15%. The sample was PBMCs from blood, taken less than 30 months after vaccination. These receptors all come from a man aged 50 to 75 who received an inactivated influenza vaccine.

This clonotype came up a few times. The chain joins TRBV4-1 to TRBJ2-3; the match to TRBD1 covers 9 bases. Germline V gene lookup returns CDR1 MGHRA and CDR2 YSYEKL. V gave up 2 bases and J gave up 3 bases; unmatched junction bases: 6. The length of the CDR3 is 16 residues. The CDR3 DNA reads TGCGCCAGCAGCCAATATATCGGGACAGGGACAGATACGCAGTATTTT. Translating it yields CASSQYIGTGTDTQYF.

The chain has TRBV12-3 or TRBV12-4 and TRBJ2-2; D may correspond to TRBD1 or TRBD2 (6 bases each). V lost 7 bases to trimming and J lost 2 bases, with 17 bases between them. This CDR3 comprises 16 residues. The CDR3: CASIEGGGPNTGELFF. DNA for the CDR3: TGTGCCAGCATCGAGGGGGGCGGACCCAACACCGGGGAGCTGTTTTTT.

This clonotype was detected many times. The rearrangement joins TRBV29-1 to TRBJ2-2; D unclear. The CDR3 is 14 residues long. Trimming removed 4 bases at V and 0 bases at J, with 9 bases between. The germline CDR1 and CDR2 sequences are SQVTM and ANQGSEA. This CDR3 is CSVARHSNTGELFF. The CDR3 DNA reads TGCAGCGTTGCCCGCCACTCGAACACCGGGGAGCTGTTTTTT.

The rearrangement links TRBV3-1 to TRBJ2-7, with D possibly being TRBD1 or TRBD2 (5 bases each). The germline CDR1 and CDR2 sequences are LGHDT and YNNKEL (reference sequence). The V end was cut by 3 bases, the J end by 2 bases, with 17 bases between. The CDR3 contains 16 residues. This CDR3 is CASSQGEWRRTYEQYF. The CDR3 DNA is TGTGCCAGCAGCCAGGGGGAATGGCGGCGGACCTACGAGCAGTACTTC.

This clonotype was recorded many times. The CDR3 region is CASSSLLAYEQYF. The CDR3 coding sequence is TGTGCCAGCAGCTCGTTACTAGCCTACGAGCAGTACTTC. The rearrangement links TRBV12-3 or TRBV12-4 to TRBJ2-7, with D perhaps TRBD2 (5 bases). V was trimmed by 6 bases and J by 2 bases, leaving 11 bases between them. CDR3 length: 13 residues.

The V gene is TRBV5-5, the J gene TRBJ2-7; D unresolved. Trimming shortened V by 0 bases and J by 2 bases, and 12 bases separated the two germline ends. The CDR3 is 15 residues long. Germline loops: CDR1 SGHKS, CDR2 YYEKEE (reference sequence). As DNA, the CDR3 is TGTGCCAGCAGCTTGGTCGGGCAGCTAACCTACGAGCAGTACTTC. It encodes CASSLVGQLTYEQYF.

The V call is TRBV11-2, the J call TRBJ2-1; 12 nucleotides agree with TRBD2. Trimming removed 3 bases from V and 7 bases from J; junction bases left unmatched: 4. Germline values: CDR1 SGHAT, CDR2 FQNNGV. This CDR3 has 15 amino acids. The CDR3 spells CASSLLAGGHNEQFF. In DNA form, the CDR3 reads TGTGCCAGCAGCTTGCTAGCGGGAGGGCATAATGAGCAGTTCTTC.

This clonotype was seen many times. The chain has TRBV29-1 and TRBJ1-1; D call uncertain. Trimming cost V 5 bases and J 1 base, with 11 bases left between them. The germline CDR1 and CDR2 sequences are SQVTM and ANQGSEA. The CDR3 is 13 amino acids. In DNA form, the CDR3 reads TGCAGCGTTATAAGGGCCACGAACACTGAAGCTTTCTTT. It specifies CSVIRATNTEAFF.

The chain combines TRBV18 with TRBJ2-1; 9 bases fit TRBD1. Germline-derived CDR1 and CDR2 are KGHSH and LQKENI. V trimming: 3 bases; J trimming: 6 bases; junction bases outside the gene matches: 9. The CDR3 extends over 16 amino acids. The CDR3 sequence: CASSPQTGGISNEQFF. CDR3 sequence (DNA): TGTGCCAGCTCACCCCAGACAGGGGGGATTAGCAATGAGCAGTTCTTC.

At least ten counts were recorded for this clonotype. The V and J genes are TRBV2 and TRBJ2-4; TRBD1 matches at 8 bases. Losses at the gene ends were 8 bases for V and 4 bases for J; bases not matched to a gene: 13. Germline CDR1 and CDR2: SNHLY and FYNNEI. There are 16 residues in the CDR3. For the CDR3, the DNA is TGTGCCAGCTTACGGGGACAGGAACTGCTTAAAAACATTCAGTACTTC. Its protein product is CASLRGQELLKNIQYF.

In this sample, this clonotype turned up a few times. The chain is built from TRBV20-1 and TRBJ1-6; no clear D gene. The CDR3 extends over 11 amino acids. Germline V CDR1 and CDR2: DFQATT, SNEGSKA (reference sequence). V lost 6 bases and J 7 bases, leaving 7 bases between the germline ends. The CDR3 here is CSAAENSPLHF. Written as DNA, the CDR3 is TGCAGTGCCGCTGAGAATTCACCCCTCCACTTT.